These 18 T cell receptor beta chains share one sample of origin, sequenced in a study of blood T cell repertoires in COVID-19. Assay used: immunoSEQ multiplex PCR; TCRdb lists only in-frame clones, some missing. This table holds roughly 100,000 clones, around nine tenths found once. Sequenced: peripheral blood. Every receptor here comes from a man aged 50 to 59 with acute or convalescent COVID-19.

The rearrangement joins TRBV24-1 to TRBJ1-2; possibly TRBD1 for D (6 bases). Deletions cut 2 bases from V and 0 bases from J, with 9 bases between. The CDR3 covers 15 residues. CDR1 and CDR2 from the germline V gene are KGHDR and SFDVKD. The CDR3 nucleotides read TGTGCCACCAGTGATTCGGGACATACTAACTATGGCTACACCTTC. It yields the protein CATSDSGHTNYGYTF.

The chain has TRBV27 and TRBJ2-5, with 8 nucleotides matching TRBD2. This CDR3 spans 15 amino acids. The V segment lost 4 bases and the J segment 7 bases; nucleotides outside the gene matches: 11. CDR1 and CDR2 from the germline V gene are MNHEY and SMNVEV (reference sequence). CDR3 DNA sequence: TGTGCCAGCAGTTCTAGACTAGCGCAACGGGGGACCCAGTACTTC. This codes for CASSSRLAQRGTQYF.

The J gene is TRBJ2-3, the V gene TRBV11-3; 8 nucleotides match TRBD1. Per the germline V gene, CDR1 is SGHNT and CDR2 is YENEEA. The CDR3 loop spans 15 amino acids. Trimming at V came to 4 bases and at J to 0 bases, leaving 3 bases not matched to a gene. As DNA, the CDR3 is TGTGCCAGCAGCTCGGGACAGGAGAGCACAGATACGCAGTATTTT. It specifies CASSSGQESTDTQYF.

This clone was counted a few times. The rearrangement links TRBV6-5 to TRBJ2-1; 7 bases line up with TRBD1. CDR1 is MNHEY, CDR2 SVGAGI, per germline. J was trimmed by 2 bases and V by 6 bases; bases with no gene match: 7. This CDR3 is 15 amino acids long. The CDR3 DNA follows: TGTGCCAGCAGGGGACAGCGTCGCGCCTACAATGAGCAGTTCTTC. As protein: CASRGQRRAYNEQFF.

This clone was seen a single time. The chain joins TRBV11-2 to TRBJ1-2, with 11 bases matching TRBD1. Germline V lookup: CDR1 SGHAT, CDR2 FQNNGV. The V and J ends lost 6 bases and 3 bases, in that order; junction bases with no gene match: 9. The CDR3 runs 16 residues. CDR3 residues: CASRLTPGQGDYGYTF. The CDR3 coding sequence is TGTGCCAGCAGATTAACACCGGGACAGGGGGACTATGGCTACACCTTC.

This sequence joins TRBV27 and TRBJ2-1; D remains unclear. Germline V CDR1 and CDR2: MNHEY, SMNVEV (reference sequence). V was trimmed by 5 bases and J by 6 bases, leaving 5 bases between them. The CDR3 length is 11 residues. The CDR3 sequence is CASSAVNEQFF. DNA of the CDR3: TGTGCCAGCAGTGCAGTCAATGAGCAGTTCTTC.

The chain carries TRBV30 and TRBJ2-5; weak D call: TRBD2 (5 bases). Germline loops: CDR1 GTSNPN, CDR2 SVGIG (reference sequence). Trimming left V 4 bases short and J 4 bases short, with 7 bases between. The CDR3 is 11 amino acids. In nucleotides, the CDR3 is TGTGCCTGGACTAGCCGAGAGACCCAGTACTTC. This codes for CAWTSRETQYF.

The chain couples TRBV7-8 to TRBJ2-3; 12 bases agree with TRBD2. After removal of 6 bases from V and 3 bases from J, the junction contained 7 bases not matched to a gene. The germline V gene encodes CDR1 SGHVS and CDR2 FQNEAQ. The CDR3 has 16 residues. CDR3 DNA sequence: TGTGCCAGCAGGCGCGCTAGCGGGAGGGAAACAGATACGCAGTATTTT. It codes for CASRRASGRETDTQYF.

CDR3 DNA: TGCGCCAGCAGCTCCAACCGACAGGGAGTAGGGGAAAAACTGTTTTTT. Protein: CASSSNRQGVGEKLFF. This chain joins TRBV5-1 and TRBJ1-4, with 7 bases aligning to TRBD1. The germline V gene has CDR1 SGHRS and CDR2 YFSETQ. This CDR3 is 16 amino acids long. The trim removed 3 bases at V and 8 bases at J, leaving 13 bases unmatched. Full variable domain (rest looked up from reference TRBV5-1 and TRBJ1-4): KAGVTQTPRYLIKTRGQQVTLSCSPISGHRSVSWYQQTPGQGLQFLFEYFSETQRNKGNFPGRFSGRQFSNSRSEMNVSTLELGDSALYLCASSSNRQGVGEKLFFGSGTQLSVL.

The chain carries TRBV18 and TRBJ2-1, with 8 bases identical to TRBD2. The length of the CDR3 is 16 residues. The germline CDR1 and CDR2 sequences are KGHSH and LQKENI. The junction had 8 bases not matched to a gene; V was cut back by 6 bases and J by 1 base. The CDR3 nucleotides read TGTGCCAGCTCCCCGGGGGTAGCGGGGTCCTACAATGAGCAGTTCTTC. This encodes CASSPGVAGSYNEQFF.

DNA for the CDR3: TGCGCCAGCAGCTTGTTGCCTGGCAGGGAGGCTTCTCAGCCCCAGCATTTT. Protein sequence: CASSLLPGREASQPQHF. The chain employs TRBV5-1 and TRBJ1-5, with a weak D call TRBD1 (5 bases). V lost 1 base, J lost 6 bases, and 20 bases lay in between. CDR3 length: 17 residues. Germline V gives CDR1 SGHRS, CDR2 YFSETQ.

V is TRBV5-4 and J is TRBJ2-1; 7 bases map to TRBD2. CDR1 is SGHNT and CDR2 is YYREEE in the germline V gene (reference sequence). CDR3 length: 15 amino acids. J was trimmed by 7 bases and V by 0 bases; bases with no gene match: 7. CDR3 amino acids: CASSLVAGENNEQFF. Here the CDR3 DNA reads TGTGCCAGCAGCTTGGTTGCGGGAGAGAATAATGAGCAGTTCTTC.

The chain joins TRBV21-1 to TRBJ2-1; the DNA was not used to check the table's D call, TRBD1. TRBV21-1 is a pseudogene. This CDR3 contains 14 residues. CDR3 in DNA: TGTGCCAGCAGCAAAGTTACAATCTACAATGAGCAGTTCTTC. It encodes CASSKVTIYNEQFF.

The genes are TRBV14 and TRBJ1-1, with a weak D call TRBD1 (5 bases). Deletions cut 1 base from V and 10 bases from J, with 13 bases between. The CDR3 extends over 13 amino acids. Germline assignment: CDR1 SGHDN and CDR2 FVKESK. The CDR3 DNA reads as TGTGCCAGCAGCCAAGTAGGGGTAAGAAGAGCTTTCTTT. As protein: CASSQVGVRRAFF.

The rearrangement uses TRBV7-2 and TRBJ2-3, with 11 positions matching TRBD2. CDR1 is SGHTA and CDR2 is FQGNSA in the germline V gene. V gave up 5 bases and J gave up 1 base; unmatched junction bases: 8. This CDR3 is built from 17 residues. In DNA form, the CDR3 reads TGTGCCAGCAGCCCTATGGAACTAGCGGGAGGCACAGATACGCAGTATTTT. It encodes CASSPMELAGGTDTQYF.

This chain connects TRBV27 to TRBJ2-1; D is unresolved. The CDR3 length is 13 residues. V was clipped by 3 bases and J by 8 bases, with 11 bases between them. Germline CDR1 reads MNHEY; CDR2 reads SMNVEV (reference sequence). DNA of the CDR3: TGTGCCAGCAGTTTGACTCGAAGGCATGAGCAGTTCTTC. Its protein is CASSLTRRHEQFF.

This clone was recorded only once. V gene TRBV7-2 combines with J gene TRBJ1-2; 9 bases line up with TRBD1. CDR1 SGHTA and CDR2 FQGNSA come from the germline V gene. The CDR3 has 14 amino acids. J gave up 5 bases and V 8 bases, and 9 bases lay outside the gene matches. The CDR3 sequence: CASARDREVYGYTF. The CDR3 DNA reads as TGTGCCAGCGCGCGGGACAGGGAAGTTTATGGCTACACCTTC. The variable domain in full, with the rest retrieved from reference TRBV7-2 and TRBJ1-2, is GAGVSQSPSNKVTEKGKDVELRCDPISGHTALYWYRQSLGQGLEFLIYFQGNSAPDKSGLPSDRFSAERTGGSVSTLTIQRTQQEDSAVYLCASARDREVYGYTFGSGTRLTVV.

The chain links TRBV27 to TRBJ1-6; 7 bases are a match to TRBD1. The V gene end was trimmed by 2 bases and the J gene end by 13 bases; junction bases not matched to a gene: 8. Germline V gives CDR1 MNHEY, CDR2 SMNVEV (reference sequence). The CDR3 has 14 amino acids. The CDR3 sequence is CASSLPSTGTPLHF. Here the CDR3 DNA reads TGTGCCAGCAGTTTACCTTCGACAGGGACCCCCCTCCACTTT.